This T cell receptor beta chain was identified in a study of blood T cell repertoires in COVID-19. At the level of the study: Material from acute and convalescent COVID-19 was sourced from the United States, Italy and Spain. The cDNA or gDNA used as material had been derived from T cells, B-cell-depleted T cells, or PBMCs.

Per the study methods: Reference gene primer amplification yielded estimated nucleated cell counts. Sequenced by immunoSEQ multiplex PCR; TCRdb stores in-frame clones only, minus some. That table supplies the V and J calls and clone size; D and trimming were determined from the DNA. This table has 280,000 or so clones, 85% to 90% appearing once. Sequencing was carried out using peripheral blood. This TCR was recovered from a human donor in a cohort sampled during active COVID-19.

The CDR3 DNA is TGTGCCAGTGCTGCAGGGGGCGAGACCCAGTACTTC. Its protein product is CASAAGGETQYF. The chain is built from TRBV19 and TRBJ2-5; 8 nucleotides line up with TRBD1. From germline, CDR1 is LNHDA and CDR2 SQIVND (reference sequence). The CDR3 extends over 12 amino acids. The V and J ends lost 8 bases and 5 bases, in that order; junction bases with no gene match: 4.